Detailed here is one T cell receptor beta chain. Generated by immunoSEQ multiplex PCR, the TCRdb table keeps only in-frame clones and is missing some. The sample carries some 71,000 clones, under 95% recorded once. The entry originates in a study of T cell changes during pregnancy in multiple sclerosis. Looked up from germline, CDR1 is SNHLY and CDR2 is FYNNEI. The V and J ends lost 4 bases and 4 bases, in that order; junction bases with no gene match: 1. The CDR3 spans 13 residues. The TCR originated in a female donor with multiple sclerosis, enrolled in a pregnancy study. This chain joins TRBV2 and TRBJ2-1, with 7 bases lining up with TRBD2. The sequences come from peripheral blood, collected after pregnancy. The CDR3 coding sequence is TGTGCCAGCAGTGTGGGACTATACAATGAGCAGTTCTTC. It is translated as CASSVGLYNEQFF.